This T cell receptor (beta chain) was identified in a study of human T cells and chemical hapten exposure. One entry per CDR3 protein results from TCRdb running MiXCR on the RACE reads. The data contain just under 65,000 distinct CDR3 sequences, more than 9.5% of them seen just once; the ten biggest clones take up 2% to 3%. Time point of the sample: patch test 3, about 24 weeks after DPC sensitization. Treatment here: therapeutic diphenylcyclopropenone sensitization with weekly scalp DPC. This clonotype was counted a few times. The material sequenced was whole blood, taken in connection with sensitization to the hapten diphenylcyclopropenone (DPC). The clonotype was recovered from a woman aged 30 to 39 with alopecia areata. Some clones in this sample may be carry-over from other donors' samples.

CDR3 in amino acids: CASSQALGSGAEQYF. In DNA, the CDR3 is TGTGCCAGCAGCCAGGCCCTCGGTAGCGGGGCCGAGCAGTACTTC. The J gene is TRBJ2-7, the V gene TRBV7-8; 8 bases fit TRBD2. Per the germline V gene, CDR1 is SGHVS and CDR2 is FQNEAQ. The CDR3 extends over 15 amino acids. V lost 5 bases and J lost 6; bases outside the gene matches: 12.